A single sample gave rise to the 8 T cell receptor beta chains below, sequenced in a study of cytomegalovirus exposure and HLA in healthy donors. A multiplex PCR was run with 60 Vbeta primers and 13 Jbeta primers. Generated by immunoSEQ multiplex PCR, the TCRdb table keeps only in-frame clones and is missing some. The table shows about 120,000 clones, with roughly 80% occurring only once. The sequenced sample consisted of PBMCs. The receptors stem from a man between 18 and 29 years old in good health and CMV-seronegative.

The J gene is TRBJ2-5, the V gene TRBV5-3; the match to TRBD2 covers 8 bases. TRBV5-3 is given ORF status, its function remaining uncertain. V was pared by 0 bases and J by 5 bases, with 6 bases of the junction left unmatched. This CDR3 comprises 15 residues. The CDR3 nucleotides read TGTGCCAGAAGCTTGGCGGGACTAGTGCGGGAGACCCAGTACTTC. Protein sequence: CARSLAGLVRETQYF.

The chain recombines TRBV5-4 with TRBJ2-3; TRBD2 agrees at 9 bases. Germline CDR1 and CDR2: SGHNT and YYREEE (reference sequence). The CDR3 totals 16 residues. J lost 0 bases, V lost 5 bases, and 7 bases had no gene match. The CDR3, as DNA: TGTGCCAGCAGTTCGCGGCGGGGGGGAAGCACAGATACGCAGTATTTT. Amino acids: CASSSRRGGSTDTQYF.

Only a few counts were recorded for this clone. The rearrangement links TRBV2 to TRBJ2-7; a weak D match, TRBD2 (5 bases). CDR3 length: 14 amino acids. The V gene lost 4 bases and the J gene lost 5 bases, with 15 bases spanning the gap. Germline CDR1 is SNHLY and CDR2 is FYNNEI. The CDR3: CASSVSGGPDEQYF. DNA for the CDR3: TGTGCCAGCAGTGTTTCGGGCGGGCCGGACGAGCAGTACTTC.

The J gene is TRBJ2-3, the V gene TRBV7-3; D might be TRBD1 (6 bases). The CDR3 has 14 residues. CDR1 SGHTA and CDR2 FQGTGA come from the germline V gene. The V gene lost 5 bases and the J gene lost 2 bases, with 11 bases spanning the gap. CDR3 in DNA: TGTGCCAGCAGCCCAGGGGCGATCACAGATACGCAGTATTTT. Protein: CASSPGAITDTQYF.

This clone was seen a single time. V gene TRBV6-1 combines with J gene TRBJ1-2; weak D call: TRBD1 (6 bases). This CDR3 is 13 amino acids long. V lost 4 bases and J 2 bases, leaving 8 bases between the germline ends. Germline loops: CDR1 MNHNS, CDR2 SASEGT. In nucleotides, the CDR3 is TGTGCCAGCAGTGCCGGACAGAACTATGGCTACACCTTC. It translates to CASSAGQNYGYTF.

The rearrangement uses TRBV14 and TRBJ2-5; D gene unclear. The V gene's germline CDR1 is SGHDN and CDR2 FVKESK. The CDR3 has 13 residues. Between the trimmed V and J ends, which lost 5 bases and 7 bases, there was a span of 14 bases. The CDR3 DNA follows: TGTGCCAGCAGCGCATTAACGGAGAGGACCCAGTACTTC. Its translation is CASSALTERTQYF.

This chain links TRBV2 with TRBJ1-2; D may be TRBD1 (5 bases). The CDR3 has 13 residues. CDR1 is SNHLY and CDR2 is FYNNEI in the germline V gene. Trimming stripped 6 bases from V and 4 bases from J, with 12 bases between. CDR3 region: CASSPGGTYGYTF. The CDR3 DNA sequence: TGTGCCAGCAGCCCTGGGGGGACCTATGGCTACACCTTC.

This clone has a single count. J is TRBJ1-2 and V is TRBV19; D is uncertain. The CDR3 is made up of 12 amino acids. The ends were cut back, 3 bases at V and 5 bases at J, with 7 bases in the middle. Germline CDR1 reads LNHDA; CDR2 reads SQIVND (reference sequence). Written as DNA, the CDR3 is TGTGCCAGTAGTATGGAGCGTTATGGCTACACCTTC. Amino acid sequence: CASSMERYGYTF. The full variable domain, rest sourced from reference TRBV19 and TRBJ1-2, is DGGITQSPKYLFRKEGQNVTLSCEQNLNHDAMYWYRQDPGQGLRLIYYSQIVNDFQKGDIAEGYSVSREKKESFPLTVTSAQKNPTAFYLCASSMERYGYTFGSGTRLTVV.